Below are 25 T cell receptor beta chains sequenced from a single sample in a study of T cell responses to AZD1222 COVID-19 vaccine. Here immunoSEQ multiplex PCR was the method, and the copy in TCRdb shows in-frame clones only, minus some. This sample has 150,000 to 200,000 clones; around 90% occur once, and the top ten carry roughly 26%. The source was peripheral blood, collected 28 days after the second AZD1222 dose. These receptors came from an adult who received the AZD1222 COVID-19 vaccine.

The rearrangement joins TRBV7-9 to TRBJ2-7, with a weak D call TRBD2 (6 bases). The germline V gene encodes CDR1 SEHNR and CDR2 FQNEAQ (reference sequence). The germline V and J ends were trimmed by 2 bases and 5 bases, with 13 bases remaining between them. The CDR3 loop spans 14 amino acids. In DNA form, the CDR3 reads TGTGCCAGCAGCTTATCAGGGCCGGGGGACGAGCAGTACTTC. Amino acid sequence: CASSLSGPGDEQYF.

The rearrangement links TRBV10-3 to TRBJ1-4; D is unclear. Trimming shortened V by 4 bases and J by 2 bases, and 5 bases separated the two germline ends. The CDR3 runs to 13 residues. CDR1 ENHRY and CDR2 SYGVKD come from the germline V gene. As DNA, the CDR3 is TGTGCCATCAGTGGAGCCACTAATGAAAAACTGTTTTTT. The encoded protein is CAISGATNEKLFF.

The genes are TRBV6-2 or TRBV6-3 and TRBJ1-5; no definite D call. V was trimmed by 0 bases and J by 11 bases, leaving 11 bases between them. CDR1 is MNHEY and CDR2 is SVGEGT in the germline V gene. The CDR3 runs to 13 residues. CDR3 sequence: CASSYSLLRAQHF. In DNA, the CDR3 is TGTGCCAGCAGTTACTCCCTTCTTAGGGCCCAGCATTTT.

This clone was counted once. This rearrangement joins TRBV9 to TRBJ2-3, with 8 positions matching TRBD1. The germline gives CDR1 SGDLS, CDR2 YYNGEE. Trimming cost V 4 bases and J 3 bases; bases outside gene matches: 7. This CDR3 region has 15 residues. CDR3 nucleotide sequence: TGTGCCAGCAGCCCTCCGGACAGGGTAACAGATACGCAGTATTTT. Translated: CASSPPDRVTDTQYF.

In DNA form, the CDR3 reads TGCGCCAGCAGATCAAGGACAGGACCAACCTACGAGCAGTACTTC. It translates to CASRSRTGPTYEQYF. The chain recombines TRBV5-1 with TRBJ2-7; 7 bases map to TRBD1. The V gene end was trimmed by 5 bases and the J gene end by 2 bases; junction bases not matched to a gene: 10. This CDR3 has 15 amino acids. Per the germline V gene, CDR1 is SGHRS and CDR2 is YFSETQ.

The CDR3 DNA sequence: TGTGCCACCAGTGACTACCGGACAGGGGGAGAGACCCAGTACTTC. Its translation is CATSDYRTGGETQYF. The rearrangement joins TRBV24-1 to TRBJ2-5, with 10 bases identical to TRBD1. The germline gives CDR1 KGHDR, CDR2 SFDVKD. V lost 4 bases to trimming and J lost 4 bases; unmatched junction nucleotides: 5. The CDR3 extends over 15 amino acids.

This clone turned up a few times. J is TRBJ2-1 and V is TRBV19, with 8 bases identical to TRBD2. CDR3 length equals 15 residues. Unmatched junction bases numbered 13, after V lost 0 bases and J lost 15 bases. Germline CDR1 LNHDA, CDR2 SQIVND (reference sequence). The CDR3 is CASSIDRTSRRGTFF. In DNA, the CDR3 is TGTGCCAGTAGTATAGATCGGACTAGCCGACGAGGTACGTTCTTC. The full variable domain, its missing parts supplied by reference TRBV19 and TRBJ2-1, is DGGITQSPKYLFRKEGQNVTLSCEQNLNHDAMYWYRQDPGQGLRLIYYSQIVNDFQKGDIAEGYSVSREKKESFPLTVTSAQKNPTAFYLCASSIDRTSRRGTFFGPGTRLTVL.

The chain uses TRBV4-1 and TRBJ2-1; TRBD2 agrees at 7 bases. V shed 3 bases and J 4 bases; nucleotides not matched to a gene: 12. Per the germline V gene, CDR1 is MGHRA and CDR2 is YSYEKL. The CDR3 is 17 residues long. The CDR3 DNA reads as TGCGCCAGCAGCCAGCCCCCCCGGCGGGAGTTTTACAATGAGCAGTTCTTC. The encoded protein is CASSQPPRREFYNEQFF.

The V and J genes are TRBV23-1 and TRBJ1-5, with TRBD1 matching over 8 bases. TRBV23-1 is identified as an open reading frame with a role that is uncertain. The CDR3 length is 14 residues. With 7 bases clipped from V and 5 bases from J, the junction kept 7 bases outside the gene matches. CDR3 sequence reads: CASTMDRADQPQHF. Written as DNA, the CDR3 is TGCGCCAGCACCATGGACAGGGCGGATCAGCCCCAGCATTTT.

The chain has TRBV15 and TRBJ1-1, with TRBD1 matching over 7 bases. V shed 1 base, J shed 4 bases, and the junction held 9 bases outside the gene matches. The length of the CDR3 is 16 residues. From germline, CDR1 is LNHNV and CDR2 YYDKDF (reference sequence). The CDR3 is CATSRVVGRGFTEAFF. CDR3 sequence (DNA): TGTGCCACCAGCAGAGTTGTTGGCAGGGGGTTCACTGAAGCTTTCTTT.

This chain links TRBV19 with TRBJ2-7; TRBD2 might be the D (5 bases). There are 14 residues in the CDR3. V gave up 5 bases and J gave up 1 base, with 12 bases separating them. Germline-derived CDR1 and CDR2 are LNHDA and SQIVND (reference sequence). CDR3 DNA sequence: TGTGCCAGTAGTCCCCAGGCGGGTTCCTACGAGCAGTACTTC. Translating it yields CASSPQAGSYEQYF.

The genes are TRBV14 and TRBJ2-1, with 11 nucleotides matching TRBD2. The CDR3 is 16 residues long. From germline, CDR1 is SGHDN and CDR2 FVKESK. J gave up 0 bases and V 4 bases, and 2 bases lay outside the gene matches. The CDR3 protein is CASSPLAGGSYNEQFF. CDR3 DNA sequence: TGTGCCAGCAGCCCCCTAGCGGGAGGCTCCTACAATGAGCAGTTCTTC. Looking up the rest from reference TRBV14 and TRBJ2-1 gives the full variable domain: EAGVTQFPSHSVIEKGQTVTLRCDPISGHDNLYWYRRVMGKEIKFLLHFVKESKQDESGMPNNRFLAERTGGTYSTLKVQPAELEDSGVYFCASSPLAGGSYNEQFFGPGTRLTVL.

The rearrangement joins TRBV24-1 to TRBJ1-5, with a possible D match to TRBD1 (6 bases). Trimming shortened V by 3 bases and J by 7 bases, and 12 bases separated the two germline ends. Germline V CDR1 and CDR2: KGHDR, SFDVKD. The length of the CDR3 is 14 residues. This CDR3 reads CATSDPGAGQPQHF. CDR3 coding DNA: TGTGCCACCAGTGATCCGGGGGCTGGACAGCCCCAGCATTTT.

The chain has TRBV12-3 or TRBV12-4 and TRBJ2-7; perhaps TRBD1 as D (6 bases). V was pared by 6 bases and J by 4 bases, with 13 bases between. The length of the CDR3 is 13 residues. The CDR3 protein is CASSPGQEYEQYF. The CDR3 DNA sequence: TGTGCCAGCAGCCCGGGACAAGAGTACGAGCAGTACTTC.

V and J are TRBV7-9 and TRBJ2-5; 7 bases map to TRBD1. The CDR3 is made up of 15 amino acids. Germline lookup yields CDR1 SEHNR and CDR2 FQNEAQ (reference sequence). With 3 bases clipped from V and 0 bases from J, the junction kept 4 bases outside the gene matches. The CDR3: CASSFRDRDQETQYF. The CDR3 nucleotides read TGTGCCAGCAGCTTCCGGGACAGAGACCAAGAGACCCAGTACTTC. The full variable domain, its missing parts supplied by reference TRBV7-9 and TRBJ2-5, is DTGVSQNPRHKITKRGQNVTFRCDPISEHNRLYWYRQTLGQGPEFLTYFQNEAQLEKSRLLSDRFSAERPKGSFSTLEIQRTEQGDSAMYLCASSFRDRDQETQYFGPGTRLLVL.

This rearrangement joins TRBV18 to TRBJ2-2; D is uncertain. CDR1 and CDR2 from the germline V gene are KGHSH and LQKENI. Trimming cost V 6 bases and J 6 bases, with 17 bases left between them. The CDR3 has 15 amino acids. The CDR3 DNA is TGTGCCAGCTCCCGCAACCAGGTCGCCTCCGGGGAGCTGTTTTTT. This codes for CASSRNQVASGELFF.

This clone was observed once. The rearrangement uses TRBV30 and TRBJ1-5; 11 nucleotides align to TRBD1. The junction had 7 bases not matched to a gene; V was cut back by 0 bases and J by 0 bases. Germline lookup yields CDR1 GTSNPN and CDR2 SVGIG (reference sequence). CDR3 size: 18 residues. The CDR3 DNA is TGTGCCTGGAGTGTAGGGACAGGGGGGCTTTATAGCAATCAGCCCCAGCATTTT. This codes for CAWSVGTGGLYSNQPQHF.

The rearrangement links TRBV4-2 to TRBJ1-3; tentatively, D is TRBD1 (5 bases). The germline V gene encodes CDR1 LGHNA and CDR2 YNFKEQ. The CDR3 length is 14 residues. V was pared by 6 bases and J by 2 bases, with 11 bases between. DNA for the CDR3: TGTGCCAGCAGTAGGGGTTCAACTGGAAACACCATATATTTT. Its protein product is CASSRGSTGNTIYF.

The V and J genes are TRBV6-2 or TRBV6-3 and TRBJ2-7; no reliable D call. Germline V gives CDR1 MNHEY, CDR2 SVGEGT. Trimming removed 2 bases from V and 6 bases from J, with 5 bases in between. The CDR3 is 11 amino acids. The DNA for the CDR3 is TGTGCCAGCAGTTACGGAATCGAGCAGTACTTC. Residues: CASSYGIEQYF.

CDR3: CASNGGLAGDEQYF. The DNA for the CDR3 is TGTGCCAGCAATGGAGGGCTAGCGGGAGACGAGCAGTACTTC. The chain couples TRBV2 to TRBJ2-7, with 10 bases that match TRBD2. Germline V gene sequence: CDR1 SNHLY, CDR2 FYNNEI. This CDR3 has 14 residues. With 7 bases clipped from V and 5 bases from J, the junction kept 8 bases outside the gene matches.

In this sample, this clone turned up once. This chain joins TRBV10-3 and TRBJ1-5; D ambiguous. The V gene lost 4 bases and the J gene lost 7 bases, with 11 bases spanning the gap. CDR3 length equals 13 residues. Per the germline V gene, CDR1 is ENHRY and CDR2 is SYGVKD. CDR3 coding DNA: TGTGCCATCAGTGCTGATAGTATCCAGCCCCAGCATTTT. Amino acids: CAISADSIQPQHF.

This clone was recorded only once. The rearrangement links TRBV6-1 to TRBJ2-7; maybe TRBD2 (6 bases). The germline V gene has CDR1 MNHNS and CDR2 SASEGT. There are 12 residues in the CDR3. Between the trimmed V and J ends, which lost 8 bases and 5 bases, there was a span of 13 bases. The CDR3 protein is CASGAGPHEQYF. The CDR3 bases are TGTGCCAGCGGCGCGGGGCCCCACGAGCAGTACTTC.

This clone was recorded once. The CDR3 reads CASSEPGSWSYEQYF. In DNA form, the CDR3 reads TGTGCCAGCAGTGAACCCGGGAGCTGGTCCTACGAGCAGTACTTC. The chain uses TRBV2 and TRBJ2-7; the D gene is possibly TRBD2 (6 bases). The germline V gene has CDR1 SNHLY and CDR2 FYNNEI. V was trimmed by 2 bases and J by 1 base, leaving 12 bases between them. This CDR3 contains 15 residues.

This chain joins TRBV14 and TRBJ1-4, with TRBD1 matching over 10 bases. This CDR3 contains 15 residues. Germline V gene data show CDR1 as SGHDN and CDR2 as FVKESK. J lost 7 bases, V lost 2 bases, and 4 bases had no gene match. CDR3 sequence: CASSQRTGGGEKLFF. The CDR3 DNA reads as TGTGCCAGCAGCCAACGGACAGGGGGTGGTGAAAAACTGTTTTTT.

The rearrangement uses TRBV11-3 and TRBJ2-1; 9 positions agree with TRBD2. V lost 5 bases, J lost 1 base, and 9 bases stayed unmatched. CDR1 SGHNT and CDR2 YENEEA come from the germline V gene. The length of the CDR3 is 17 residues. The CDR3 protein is CASSPAGGLGSYNEQFF. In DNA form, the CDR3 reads TGTGCCAGCAGCCCGGCGGGAGGGTTGGGGTCCTACAATGAGCAGTTCTTC.